These T cell receptor beta chains were read from a single sample in a study of T cells after posttransplantation cyclophosphamide. Assay: immunoSEQ multiplex PCR; the TCRdb copy retains only in-frame clones and omits some. The sample consists of around 16,000 clones, around 82% of them appearing once. The sequencing used PBMCs, collected 350 to 400 days after allogeneic stem cell transplant with calcineurin inhibitor and methotrexate. The receptors were sampled from a male patient in his late teens or twenties who received an allogeneic stem cell transplant from a related donor, was CMV-positive, and had no GVHD. The T cells may partly be graft donor cells. The CDR3 runs from the conserved cysteine through the conserved F or W. A D gene is named only where the DNA matches it firmly.

j_call | d_call | v_call | cdr3_aa
TRBJ2-1 | . | TRBV7-9 | CASSLDLVGLSYNEQFF
TRBJ2-2 | . | TRBV10-3 | CAITSGGQGTTTGELFF
TRBJ2-5 | . | TRBV7-2 | CASSLGGGALIQETQYF
. | . | TRBV7-2 | CASSFGLGAYEQYF
TRBJ2-7 | TRBD2 | TRBV5-4 | CASSLGTSRNEQYF
TRBJ2-3 | . | TRBV9 | CASSLRGTGTDTQYF
TRBJ1-5 | TRBD1 | TRBV7-6 | CASSDAGGGQPQHF
TRBJ2-2 | TRBD2 | TRBV30 | CASKRAGRATGELFF
TRBJ2-7 | . | TRBV18 | CASSLDSSYEQYF
. | TRBD2 | TRBV28 | CASSLLRPGGEQYF
TRBJ2-1 | TRBD2 | TRBV27 | CASSLTPGTSLREQFF
TRBJ1-6 | . | TRBV25-1 | CASSPGTNSPLHF
TRBJ2-1 | . | TRBV7-8 | CASSLSEQFF
TRBJ2-5 | TRBD2 | TRBV27 | CASMRGGRAGVRETQYF
. | . | TRBV27 | CASSPQGISYEQYF
TRBJ1-2 | . | TRBV6-5 | CASSDTYGYTF
TRBJ1-4 | . | TRBV7-2 | CASSLSQGRGTEKLFF
TRBJ2-5 | . | TRBV4-2 | CASSETGTLTTQYF
TRBJ2-1 | TRBD2 | TRBV28 | CASTHQTSGGTSYNEQFF
TRBJ2-4 | TRBD2 | TRBV6-5 | CASRSLAGGGNIQYF
TRBJ1-4 | . | TRBV2 | CASANNRVANEKLFF
TRBJ1-1 | . | TRBV4-2 | CASSQDIRSAGGLNTEAFF
TRBJ1-2 | TRBD1 | TRBV7-2 | CASTRDRGYGYTF
TRBJ1-5 | . | TRBV9 | CASSETANSNQPQHF
TRBJ2-2 | . | TRBV13 | CASRKTAGDTGELFF
TRBJ2-6 | . | TRBV2 | CASRAGRGKGANVLTF
TRBJ2-7 | . | TRBV18 | CASSPSSYEQYF
TRBJ1-4 | . | TRBV4-3 | CASSALSGEKLFF
TRBJ2-6 | . | TRBV7-3 | CASSLPTSGANVLTF
. | TRBD2 | TRBV6-6 | CASSLTSGSLEQYF
TRBJ2-7 | . | TRBV14 | CASSQGQAGLYEQYF
TRBJ2-1 | TRBD1 | TRBV27 | CASSIPSGQVNNEQFF
TRBJ2-1 | TRBD2 | TRBV19 | CASSKWSSGRGFYSEQFF
. | TRBD2 | TRBV11-2 | CASSLMREAHEQYF
TRBJ2-7 | TRBD2 | TRBV6-1 | CASSAQGLAYEQYF
TRBJ2-7 | . | TRBV27 | CASSLSGRTYEQYF
TRBJ2-1 | . | TRBV7-2 | CASSLSLSNEQFF
TRBJ2-7 | . | TRBV28 | CASRVGLSSYEQYF
TRBJ1-4 | TRBD1 | TRBV15 | CATSRDRGTNEKLFF
TRBJ2-4 | TRBD2 | TRBV27 | CASSSKGLAGVVKNIQYF
TRBJ1-1 | . | TRBV30 | CAWRAGGWNTEAFF
TRBJ2-3 | . | TRBV7-6 | CASSLDVADTQYF
TRBJ2-5 | . | TRBV7-8 | CASSLVDNQETQYF
TRBJ2-1 | TRBD2 | TRBV20-1 | CSAGDYSEQFF
TRBJ2-1 | . | TRBV7-9 | CASSLALTGISYNEQFF
TRBJ1-1 | TRBD1 | TRBV5-4 | CASSWGQSEAFF
TRBJ2-3 | TRBD2 | TRBV6-1 | CASSDGFQFLAGFTDTQYF
TRBJ2-1 | . | TRBV2 | CASSETWEQFF
TRBJ2-1 | . | TRBV6-5 | CASSYSAGSPGEQFF
TRBJ2-1 | TRBD1 | TRBV7-2 | CASSLATGGPRGEQFF
TRBJ2-7 | TRBD1 | TRBV6-5 | CASSPRGQGYEQYF
TRBJ1-5 | . | TRBV6-5 | CASSYSGDQPQHF
TRBJ1-5 | TRBD1 | TRBV28 | CASSPSGGAGGNQPQHF